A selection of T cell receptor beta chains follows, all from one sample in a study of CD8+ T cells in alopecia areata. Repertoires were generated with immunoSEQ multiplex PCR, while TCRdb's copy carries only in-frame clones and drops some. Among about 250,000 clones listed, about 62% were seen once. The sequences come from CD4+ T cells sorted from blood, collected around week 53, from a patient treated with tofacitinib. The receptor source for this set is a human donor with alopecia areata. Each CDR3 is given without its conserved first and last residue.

CDR3 protein: ASSIFRANYGYT
J gene: TRBJ1-2
V gene: TRBV19

CDR3 protein: ASSLSLEQETQY
J gene: TRBJ2-5
V gene: TRBV7-6

CDR3 protein: ASSPRGYRQETQY
J gene: TRBJ2-5
V gene: TRBV9

CDR3 protein: ASSQDLSGGSYNEQF
J gene: TRBJ2-1
V gene: TRBV4-3

CDR3 protein: AWSNTFYRETQY
J gene: TRBJ2-5
V gene: TRBV30

CDR3 protein: ASSPGTSGYNEQF
J gene: TRBJ2-1
V gene: TRBV2

CDR3 protein: AISEPRLAETQY
J gene: TRBJ2-5
V gene: TRBV10-3

CDR3 protein: AWSQGRGYEQY
J gene: TRBJ2-7
V gene: TRBV30

CDR3 protein: ASGLVQAFRRLDNEQF
J gene: TRBJ2-1
V gene: TRBV12-5

CDR3 protein: ASSLIYPGELF
J gene: TRBJ2-2
V gene: TRBV11-2

CDR3 protein: SVVGQGFETQY
J gene: TRBJ2-5
V gene: TRBV29-1

CDR3 protein: ASSLLSEQF
J gene: TRBJ2-1
V gene: TRBV27

CDR3 protein: ASSVAGTTEAF
J gene: TRBJ1-1
V gene: TRBV9

CDR3 protein: AWISNYGYT
J gene: TRBJ1-2
V gene: TRBV30

CDR3 protein: ASSKGLAGSTDTQY
J gene: TRBJ2-3
V gene: TRBV5-1

CDR3 protein: AWSVSGRVGGYT
J gene: TRBJ1-2
V gene: TRBV30

CDR3 protein: ASSVRPFSGANVLT
J gene: TRBJ2-6
V gene: TRBV9

CDR3 protein: ASREGTGGLRRNTEAF
J gene: TRBJ1-1
V gene: TRBV6-1

CDR3 protein: SVEVGTSTGELF
J gene: TRBJ2-2
V gene: TRBV29-1

CDR3 protein: ASSPGRGASYNEQF
J gene: TRBJ2-1
V gene: TRBV5-1

CDR3 protein: ASSGRRDQPQH
J gene: TRBJ1-5
V gene: TRBV2